This T cell receptor beta chain is from a study of blood T cells in healthy people across ages. Study-wide points: Long-lived and aged donors differed, with more naive CD4+ cells and higher diversity in the long-lived. Since the PBMCs were unsorted, naive and antigen-experienced cells could not be conclusively compared.

The donors, aged about 6 to 100, were healthy Caucasians from Russia. Using a J-beta primer mix together with a sample-barcoded 5' primer, a second PCR was run for roughly 7 to 11 cycles. TCRdb re-derived calls from the 5' RACE reads in MiXCR, one entry per CDR3 protein. The table records hundreds of thousands of distinct CDR3 sequences, around 31% of them present only once. Trimming removed 3 bases from V and 5 bases from J; junction bases left unmatched: 3. Germline-derived CDR1 and CDR2 are MDHEN and SYDVKM. There are 14 residues in the CDR3. This clonotype was counted a few times. Its antigen is not identified.

This TCR came from a woman of 80 years or more in good health. Sequenced sample: blood. The chain is built from TRBV28 and TRBJ1-5; 8 bases align to TRBD1. CDR3 loop: CASSFSGGDQPQHF. The CDR3 nucleotides read TGTGCCAGCAGTTTCTCAGGGGGCGATCAGCCCCAGCATTTT.